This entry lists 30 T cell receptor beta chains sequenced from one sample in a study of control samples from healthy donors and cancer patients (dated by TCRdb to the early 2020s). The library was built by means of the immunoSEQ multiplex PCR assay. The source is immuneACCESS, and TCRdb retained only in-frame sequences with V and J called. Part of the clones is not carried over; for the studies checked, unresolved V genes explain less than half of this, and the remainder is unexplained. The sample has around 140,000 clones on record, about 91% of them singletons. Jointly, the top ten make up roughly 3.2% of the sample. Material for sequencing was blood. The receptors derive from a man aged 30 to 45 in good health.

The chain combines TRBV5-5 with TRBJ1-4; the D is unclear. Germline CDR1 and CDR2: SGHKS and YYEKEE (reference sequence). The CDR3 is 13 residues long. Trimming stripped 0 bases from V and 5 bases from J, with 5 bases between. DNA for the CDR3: TGTGCCAGCAGCTTGGACGGAAATGAAAAACTGTTTTTT. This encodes CASSLDGNEKLFF.

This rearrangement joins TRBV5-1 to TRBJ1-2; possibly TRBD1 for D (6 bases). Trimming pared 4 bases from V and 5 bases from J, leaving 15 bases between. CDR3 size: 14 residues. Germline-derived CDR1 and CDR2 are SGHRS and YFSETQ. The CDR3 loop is CASSRPGEWYGYTF. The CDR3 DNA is TGCGCCAGCAGCCGACCAGGGGAGTGGTATGGCTACACCTTC.

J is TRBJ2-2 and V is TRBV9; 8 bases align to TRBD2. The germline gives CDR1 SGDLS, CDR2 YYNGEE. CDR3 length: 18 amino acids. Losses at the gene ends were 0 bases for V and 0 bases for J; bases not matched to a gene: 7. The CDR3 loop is CASSVELAGAANTGELFF. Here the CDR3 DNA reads TGTGCCAGCAGCGTAGAGCTAGCGGGCGCTGCGAACACCGGGGAGCTGTTTTTT.

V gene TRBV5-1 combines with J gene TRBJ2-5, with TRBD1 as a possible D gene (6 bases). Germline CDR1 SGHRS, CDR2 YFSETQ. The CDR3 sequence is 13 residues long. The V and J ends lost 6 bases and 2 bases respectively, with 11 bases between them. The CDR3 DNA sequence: TGCGCCAGCACGGGACACGCACAAGAGACCCAGTACTTC. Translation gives CASTGHAQETQYF.

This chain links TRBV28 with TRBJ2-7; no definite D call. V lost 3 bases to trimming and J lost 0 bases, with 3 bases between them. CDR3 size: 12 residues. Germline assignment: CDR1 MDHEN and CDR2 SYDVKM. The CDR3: CASSFTSYEQYF. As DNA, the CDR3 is TGTGCCAGCAGTTTTACCTCCTACGAGCAGTACTTC.

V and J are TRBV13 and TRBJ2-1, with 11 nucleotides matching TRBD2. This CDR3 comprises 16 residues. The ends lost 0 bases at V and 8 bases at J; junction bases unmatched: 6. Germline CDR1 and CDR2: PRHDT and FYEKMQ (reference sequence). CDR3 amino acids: CASSLGTSGTHDEQFF. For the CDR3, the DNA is TGTGCCAGCAGCTTAGGGACTAGCGGGACGCACGATGAGCAGTTCTTC.

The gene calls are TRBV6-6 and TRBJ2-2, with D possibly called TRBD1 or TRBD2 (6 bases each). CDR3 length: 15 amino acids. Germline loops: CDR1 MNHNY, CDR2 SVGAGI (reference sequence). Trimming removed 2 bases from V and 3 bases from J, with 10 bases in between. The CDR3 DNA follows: TGTGCCAGCAGTTACGGAGGGGGTTACACCGGGGAGCTGTTTTTT. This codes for CASSYGGGYTGELFF.

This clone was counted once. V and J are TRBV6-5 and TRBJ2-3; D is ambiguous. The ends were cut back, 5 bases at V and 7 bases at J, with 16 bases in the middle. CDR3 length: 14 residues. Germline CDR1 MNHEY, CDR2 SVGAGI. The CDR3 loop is CASSLGRPPNTQYF. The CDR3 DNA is TGTGCCAGCAGTCTAGGACGGCCCCCGAATACGCAGTATTTT.

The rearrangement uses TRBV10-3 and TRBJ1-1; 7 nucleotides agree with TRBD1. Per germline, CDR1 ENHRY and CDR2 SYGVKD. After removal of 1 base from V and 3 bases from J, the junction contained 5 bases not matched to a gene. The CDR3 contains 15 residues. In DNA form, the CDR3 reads TGTGCCATCAGTGAGTTACAGGGGTTAGACACTGAAGCTTTCTTT. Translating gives CAISELQGLDTEAFF.

This chain's CDR3 is CATAGSADTQYF. The CDR3 nucleotides read TGTGCTACTGCGGGTAGCGCAGATACGCAGTATTTT. This chain links TRBV28 with TRBJ2-3; D is perhaps TRBD2 (5 bases). Germline CDR1 and CDR2: MDHEN and SYDVKM. The CDR3 sequence is 12 residues long.

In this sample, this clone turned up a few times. The CDR3 DNA reads TGTGCCAGCAGCCAAGATTTGGTAGCCCCCCTCAATGAGCAGTTCTTC. Residues: CASSQDLVAPLNEQFF. V and J are TRBV3-1 (or the pseudogene TRBV3-2) and TRBJ2-1; D uncertain. This CDR3 is 16 amino acids long. The V end lost 0 bases, the J end lost 6 bases, and 15 bases lay between the germline ends. In germline, CDR1 is LGHDT, CDR2 YNNKEL (reference sequence).

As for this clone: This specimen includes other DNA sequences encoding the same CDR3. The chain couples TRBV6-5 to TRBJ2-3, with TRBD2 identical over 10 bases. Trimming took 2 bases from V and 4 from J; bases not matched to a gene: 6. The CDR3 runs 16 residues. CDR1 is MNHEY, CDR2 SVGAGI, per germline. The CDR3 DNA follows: TGTGCCAGCAGTTACGGGGGAGCGGGGGGGCCAGATACGCAGTATTTT. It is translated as CASSYGGAGGPDTQYF.

The CDR3: CASSGGTGASNQPQHF. CDR3 DNA sequence: TGTGCCAGCAGTGGGGGTACAGGGGCCAGCAATCAGCCCCAGCATTTT. V usage is TRBV2 and J usage is TRBJ1-5; 7 nucleotides line up with TRBD1. CDR3 length equals 16 residues. From germline, CDR1 is SNHLY and CDR2 FYNNEI. V was pared by 4 bases and J by 1 base, with 7 bases of the junction left unmatched.

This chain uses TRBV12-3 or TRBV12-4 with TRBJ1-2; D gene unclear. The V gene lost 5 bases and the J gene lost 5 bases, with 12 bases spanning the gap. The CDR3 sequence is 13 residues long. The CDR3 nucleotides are TGTGCCAGCAGTCTTCGGCCCTATTATGGCTACACCTTC. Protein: CASSLRPYYGYTF.

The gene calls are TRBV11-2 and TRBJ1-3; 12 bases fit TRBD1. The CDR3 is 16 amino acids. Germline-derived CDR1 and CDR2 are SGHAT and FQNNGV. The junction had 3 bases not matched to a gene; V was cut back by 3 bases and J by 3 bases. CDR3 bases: TGTGCCAGCAGCTTCGGGACAGGGGGCGGTGGAAACACCATATATTTT. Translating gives CASSFGTGGGGNTIYF.

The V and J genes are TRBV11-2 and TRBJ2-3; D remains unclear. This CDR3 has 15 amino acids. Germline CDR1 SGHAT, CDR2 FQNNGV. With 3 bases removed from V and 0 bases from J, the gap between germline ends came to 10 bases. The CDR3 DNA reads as TGTGCCAGCAGCTTGCATAGCCGCAGCACAGATACGCAGTATTTT. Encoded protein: CASSLHSRSTDTQYF.

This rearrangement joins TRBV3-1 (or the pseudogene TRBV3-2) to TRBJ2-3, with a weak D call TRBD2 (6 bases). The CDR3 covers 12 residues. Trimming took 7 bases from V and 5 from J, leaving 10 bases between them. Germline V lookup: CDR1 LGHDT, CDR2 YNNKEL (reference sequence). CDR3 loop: CASTVGGDTQYF. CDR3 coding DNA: TGTGCCAGCACGGTGGGAGGAGATACGCAGTATTTT.

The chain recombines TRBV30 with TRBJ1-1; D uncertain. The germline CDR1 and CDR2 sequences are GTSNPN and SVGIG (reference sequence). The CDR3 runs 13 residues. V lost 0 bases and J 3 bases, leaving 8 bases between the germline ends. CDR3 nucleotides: TGTGCCTGGAGTGTAGCCGTATACACTGAAGCTTTCTTT. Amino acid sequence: CAWSVAVYTEAFF.

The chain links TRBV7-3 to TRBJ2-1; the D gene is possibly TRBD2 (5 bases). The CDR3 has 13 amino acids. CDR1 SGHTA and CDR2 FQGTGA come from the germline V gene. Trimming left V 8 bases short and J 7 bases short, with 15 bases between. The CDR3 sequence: CASARGPGNEQFF. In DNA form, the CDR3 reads TGTGCCAGCGCCCGGGGTCCCGGTAATGAGCAGTTCTTC.

The CDR3 loop is CASSTTGGIGYTGELFF. The CDR3 DNA follows: TGTGCCAGCAGCACCACAGGGGGCATCGGTTACACCGGGGAGCTGTTTTTT. The chain combines TRBV11-2 with TRBJ2-2; 9 nucleotides match TRBD1. J was trimmed by 3 bases and V by 5 bases; bases with no gene match: 10. The length of the CDR3 is 17 residues. Germline V gives CDR1 SGHAT, CDR2 FQNNGV.

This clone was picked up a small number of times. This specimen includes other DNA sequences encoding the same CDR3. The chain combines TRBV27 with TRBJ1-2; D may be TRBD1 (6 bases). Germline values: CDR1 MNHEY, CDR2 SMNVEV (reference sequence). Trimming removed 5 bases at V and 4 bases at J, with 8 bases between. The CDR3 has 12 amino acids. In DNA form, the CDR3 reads TGTGCCAGCAGTCCCAGGGGCTATGGCTACACCTTC. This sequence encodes CASSPRGYGYTF.

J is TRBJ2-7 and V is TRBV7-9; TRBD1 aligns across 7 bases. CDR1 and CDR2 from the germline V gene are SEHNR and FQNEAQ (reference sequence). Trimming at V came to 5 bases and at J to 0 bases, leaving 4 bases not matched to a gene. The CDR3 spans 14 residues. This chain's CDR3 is CASSGGQVSYEQYF. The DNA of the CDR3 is TGTGCCAGCAGCGGTGGACAGGTCTCCTACGAGCAGTACTTC. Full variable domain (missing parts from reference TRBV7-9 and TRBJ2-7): DTGVSQNPRHKITKRGQNVTFRCDPISEHNRLYWYRQTLGQGPEFLTYFQNEAQLEKSRLLSDRFSAERPKGSFSTLEIQRTEQGDSAMYLCASSGGQVSYEQYFGPGTRLTVT.

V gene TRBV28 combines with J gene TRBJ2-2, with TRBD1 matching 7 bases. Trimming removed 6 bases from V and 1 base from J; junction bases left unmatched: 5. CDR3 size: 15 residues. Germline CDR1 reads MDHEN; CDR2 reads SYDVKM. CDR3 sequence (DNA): TGTGCCAGCAGATACCGGGACAGGAACACCGGGGAGCTGTTTTTT. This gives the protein CASRYRDRNTGELFF. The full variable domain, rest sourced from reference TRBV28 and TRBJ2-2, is DVKVTQSSRYLVKRTGEKVFLECVQDMDHENMFWYRQDPGLGLRLIYFSYDVKMKEKGDIPEGYSVSREKKERFSLILESASTNQTSMYLCASRYRDRNTGELFFGEGSRLTVL.

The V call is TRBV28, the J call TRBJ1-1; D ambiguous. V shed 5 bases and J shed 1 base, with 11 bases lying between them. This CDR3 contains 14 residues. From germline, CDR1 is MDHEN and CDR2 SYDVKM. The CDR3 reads CASSPAQWNTEAFF. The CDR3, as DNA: TGTGCCAGCAGTCCCGCGCAGTGGAACACTGAAGCTTTCTTT.

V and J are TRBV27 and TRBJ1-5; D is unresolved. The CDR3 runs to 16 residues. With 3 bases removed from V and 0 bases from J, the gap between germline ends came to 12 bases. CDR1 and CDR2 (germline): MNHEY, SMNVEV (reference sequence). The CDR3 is CASSLPDTNSNQPQHF. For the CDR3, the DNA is TGTGCCAGCAGTTTGCCCGACACGAATAGCAATCAGCCCCAGCATTTT.

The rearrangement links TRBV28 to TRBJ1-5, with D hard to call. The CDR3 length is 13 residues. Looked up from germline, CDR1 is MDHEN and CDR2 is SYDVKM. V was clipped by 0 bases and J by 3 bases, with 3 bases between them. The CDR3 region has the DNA TGTGCCAGCAGTTTATGGGCCAATCAGCCCCAGCATTTT. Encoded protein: CASSLWANQPQHF.

As DNA, the CDR3 is TGTGCCAGCAGCCGGACCGGGACAGCCTATAATTCACCCCTCCACTTT. It codes for CASSRTGTAYNSPLHF. The rearrangement joins TRBV9 to TRBJ1-6; 7 bases agree with TRBD1. Germline trimming cut 4 bases from V and 2 bases from J; bases unmatched to any gene: 6. Germline lookup yields CDR1 SGDLS and CDR2 YYNGEE. The CDR3 consists of 16 residues.

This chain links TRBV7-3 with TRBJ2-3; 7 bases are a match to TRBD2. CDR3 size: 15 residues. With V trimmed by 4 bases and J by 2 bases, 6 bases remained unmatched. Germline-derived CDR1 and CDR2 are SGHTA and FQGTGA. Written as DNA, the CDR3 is TGTGCCAGCAGCTCCGGGGGAGGGGTCACAGATACGCAGTATTTT. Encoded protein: CASSSGGGVTDTQYF.

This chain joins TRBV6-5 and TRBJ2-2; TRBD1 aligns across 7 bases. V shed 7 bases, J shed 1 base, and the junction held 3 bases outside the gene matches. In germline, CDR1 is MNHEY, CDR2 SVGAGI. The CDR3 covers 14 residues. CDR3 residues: CASTQGENTGELFF. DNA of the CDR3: TGTGCCAGCACCCAGGGGGAGAACACCGGGGAGCTGTTTTTT.

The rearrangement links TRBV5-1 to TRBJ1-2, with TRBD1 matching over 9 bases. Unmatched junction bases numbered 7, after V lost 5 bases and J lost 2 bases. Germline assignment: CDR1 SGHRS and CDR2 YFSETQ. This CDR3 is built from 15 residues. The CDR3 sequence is CASSWTGDVNYGYTF. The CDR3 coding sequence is TGCGCCAGCAGTTGGACAGGGGATGTAAACTATGGCTACACCTTC.